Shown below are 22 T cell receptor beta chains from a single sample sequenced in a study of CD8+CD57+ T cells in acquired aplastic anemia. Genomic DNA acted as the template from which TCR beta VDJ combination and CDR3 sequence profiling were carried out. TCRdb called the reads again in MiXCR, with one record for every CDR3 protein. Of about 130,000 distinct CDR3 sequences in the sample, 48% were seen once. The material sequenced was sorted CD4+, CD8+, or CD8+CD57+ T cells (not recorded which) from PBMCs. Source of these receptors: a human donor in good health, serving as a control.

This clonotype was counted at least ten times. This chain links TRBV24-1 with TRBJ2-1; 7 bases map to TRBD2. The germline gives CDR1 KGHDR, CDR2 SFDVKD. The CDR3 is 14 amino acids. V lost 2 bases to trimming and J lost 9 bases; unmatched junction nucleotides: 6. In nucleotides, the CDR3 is TGTGCCACCAGTGATTCGTGGAGCGGGGCTGAGCAGTTCTTC. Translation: CATSDSWSGAEQFF.

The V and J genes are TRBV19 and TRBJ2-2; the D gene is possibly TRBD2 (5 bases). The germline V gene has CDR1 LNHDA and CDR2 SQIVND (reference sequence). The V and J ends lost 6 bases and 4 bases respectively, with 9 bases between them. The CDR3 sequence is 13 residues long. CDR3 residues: CASRGLFTGELFF. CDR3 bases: TGTGCCAGTAGAGGACTCTTCACCGGGGAGCTGTTTTTT.

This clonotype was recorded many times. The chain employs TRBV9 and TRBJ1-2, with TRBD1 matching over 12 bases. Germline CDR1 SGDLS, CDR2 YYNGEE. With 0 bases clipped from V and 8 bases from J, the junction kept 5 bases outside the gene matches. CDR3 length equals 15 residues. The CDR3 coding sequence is TGTGCCAGCAGCGTAGTGGGACAGGGGGCGCGAGGCTACACCTTC. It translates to CASSVVGQGARGYTF.

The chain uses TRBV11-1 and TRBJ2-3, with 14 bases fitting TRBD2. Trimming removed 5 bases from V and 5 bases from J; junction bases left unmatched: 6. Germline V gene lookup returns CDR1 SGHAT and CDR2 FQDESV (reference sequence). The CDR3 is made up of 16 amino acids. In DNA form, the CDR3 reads TGTGCCAGCAGCAAGACTAGCGGGGGGGCGGGAGATACGCAGTATTTT. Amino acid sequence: CASSKTSGGAGDTQYF. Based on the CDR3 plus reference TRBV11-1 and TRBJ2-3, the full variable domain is EAEVAQSPRYKITEKSQAVAFWCDPISGHATLYWYRQILGQGPELLVQFQDESVVDDSQLPKDRFSAERLKGVDSTLKIQPAELGDSAMYLCASSKTSGGAGDTQYFGPGTRLTVL.

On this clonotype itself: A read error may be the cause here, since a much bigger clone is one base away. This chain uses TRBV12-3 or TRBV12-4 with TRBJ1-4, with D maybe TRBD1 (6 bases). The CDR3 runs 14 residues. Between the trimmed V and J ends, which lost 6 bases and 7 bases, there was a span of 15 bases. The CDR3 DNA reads TGTGCCAGCAGCCGACAGGCATGGGGTGAAAAACTGTTTTTT. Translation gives CASSRQAWGEKLFF.

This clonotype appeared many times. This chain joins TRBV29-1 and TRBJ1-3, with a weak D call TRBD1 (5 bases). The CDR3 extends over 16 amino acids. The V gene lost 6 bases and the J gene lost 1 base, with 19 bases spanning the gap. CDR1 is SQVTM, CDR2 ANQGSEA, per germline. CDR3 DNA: TGCAGCGTCGATAGTCCCGGTTGGGGGTCTGGAAACACCATATATTTT. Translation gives CSVDSPGWGSGNTIYF.

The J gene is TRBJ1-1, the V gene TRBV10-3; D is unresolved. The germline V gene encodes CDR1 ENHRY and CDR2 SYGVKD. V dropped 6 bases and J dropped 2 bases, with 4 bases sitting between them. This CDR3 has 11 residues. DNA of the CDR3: TGTGCCATCAGCAGCAACACTGAAGCTTTCTTT. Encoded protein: CAISSNTEAFF.

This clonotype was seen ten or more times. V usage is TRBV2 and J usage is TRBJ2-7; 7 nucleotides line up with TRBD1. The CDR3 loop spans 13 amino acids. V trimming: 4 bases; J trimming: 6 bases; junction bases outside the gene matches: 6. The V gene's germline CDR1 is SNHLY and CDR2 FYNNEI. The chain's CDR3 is CASSVQGISEQYF. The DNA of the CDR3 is TGTGCCAGCAGTGTACAGGGGATTAGCGAGCAGTACTTC.

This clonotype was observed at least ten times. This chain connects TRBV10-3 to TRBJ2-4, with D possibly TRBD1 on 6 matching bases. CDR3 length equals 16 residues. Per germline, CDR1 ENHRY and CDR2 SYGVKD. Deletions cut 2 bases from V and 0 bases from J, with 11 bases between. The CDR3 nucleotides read TGTGCCATCAGTGAGGGACAGAACTCAGCCAAAAACATTCAGTACTTC. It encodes CAISEGQNSAKNIQYF.

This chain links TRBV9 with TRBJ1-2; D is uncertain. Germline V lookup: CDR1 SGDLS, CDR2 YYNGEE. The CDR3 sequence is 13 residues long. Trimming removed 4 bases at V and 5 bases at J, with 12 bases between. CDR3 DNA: TGTGCCAGCAGCCCCGAAGGCGATTATGGCTACACCTTC. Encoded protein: CASSPEGDYGYTF. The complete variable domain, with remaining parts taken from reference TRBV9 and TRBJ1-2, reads DSGVTQTPKHLITATGQRVTLRCSPRSGDLSVYWYQQSLDQGLQFLIQYYNGEERAKGNILERFSAQQFPDLHSELNLSSLELGDSALYFCASSPEGDYGYTFGSGTRLTVV.

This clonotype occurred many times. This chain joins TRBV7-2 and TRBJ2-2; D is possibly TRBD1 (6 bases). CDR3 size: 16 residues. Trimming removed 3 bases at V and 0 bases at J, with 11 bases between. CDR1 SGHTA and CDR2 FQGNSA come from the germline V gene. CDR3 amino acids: CASSFKGGTNTGELFF. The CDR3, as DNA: TGTGCCAGCAGCTTTAAAGGGGGAACGAACACCGGGGAGCTGTTTTTT.

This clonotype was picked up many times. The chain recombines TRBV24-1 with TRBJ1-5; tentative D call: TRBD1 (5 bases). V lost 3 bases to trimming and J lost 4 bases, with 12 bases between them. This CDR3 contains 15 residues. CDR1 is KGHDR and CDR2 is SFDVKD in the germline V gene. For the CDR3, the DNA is TGTGCCACCAGTGATCACCGGGACCCAAATCAGCCCCAGCATTTT. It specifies CATSDHRDPNQPQHF.

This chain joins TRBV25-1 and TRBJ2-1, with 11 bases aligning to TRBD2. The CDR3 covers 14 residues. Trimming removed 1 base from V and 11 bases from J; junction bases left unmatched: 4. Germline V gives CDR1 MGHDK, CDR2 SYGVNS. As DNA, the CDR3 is TGTGCCAGCAGTGAATTTGGGACTAGCGGAAAGCAGTTCTTC. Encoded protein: CASSEFGTSGKQFF.

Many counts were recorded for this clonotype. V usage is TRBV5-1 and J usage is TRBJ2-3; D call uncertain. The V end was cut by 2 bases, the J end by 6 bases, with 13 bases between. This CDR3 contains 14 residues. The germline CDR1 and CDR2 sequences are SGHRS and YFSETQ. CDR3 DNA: TGCGCCAGCAGCTTCCCGGACGATAAGGATACGCAGTATTTT. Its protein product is CASSFPDDKDTQYF. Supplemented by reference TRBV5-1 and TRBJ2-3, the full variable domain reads KAGVTQTPRYLIKTRGQQVTLSCSPISGHRSVSWYQQTPGQGLQFLFEYFSETQRNKGNFPGRFSGRQFSNSRSEMNVSTLELGDSALYLCASSFPDDKDTQYFGPGTRLTVL.

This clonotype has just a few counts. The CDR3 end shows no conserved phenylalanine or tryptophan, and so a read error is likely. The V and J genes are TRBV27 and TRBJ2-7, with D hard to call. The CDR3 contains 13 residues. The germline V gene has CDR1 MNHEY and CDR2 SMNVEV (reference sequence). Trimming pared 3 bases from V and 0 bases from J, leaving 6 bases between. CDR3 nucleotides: TGTGCCAGCAGTTTTCGACGCTCCTACGAGCAGTACCTC. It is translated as CASSFRRSYEQYL.

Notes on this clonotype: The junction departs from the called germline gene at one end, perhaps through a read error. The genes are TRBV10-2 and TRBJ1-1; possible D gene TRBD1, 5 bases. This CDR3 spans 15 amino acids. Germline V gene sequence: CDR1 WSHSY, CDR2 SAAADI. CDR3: CASTTTGGMTTEAFF. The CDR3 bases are TGTGCCAGCACCACCACGGGGGGGATGACCACTGAAGCTTTCTTT.

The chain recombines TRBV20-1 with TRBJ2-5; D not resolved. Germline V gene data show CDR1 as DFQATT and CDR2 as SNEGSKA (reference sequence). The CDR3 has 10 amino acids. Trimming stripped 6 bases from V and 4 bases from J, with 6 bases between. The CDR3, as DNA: TGCAGTGCAAGTGGAGAGACCCAGTACTTC. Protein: CSASGETQYF.

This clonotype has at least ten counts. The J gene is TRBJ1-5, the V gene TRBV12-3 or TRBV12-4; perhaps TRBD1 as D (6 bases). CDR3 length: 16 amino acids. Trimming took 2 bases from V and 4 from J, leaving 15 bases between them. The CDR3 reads CASSLTGRGYNQPQHF. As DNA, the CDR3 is TGTGCCAGCAGTTTAACAGGGCGGGGGTATAATCAGCCCCAGCATTTT.

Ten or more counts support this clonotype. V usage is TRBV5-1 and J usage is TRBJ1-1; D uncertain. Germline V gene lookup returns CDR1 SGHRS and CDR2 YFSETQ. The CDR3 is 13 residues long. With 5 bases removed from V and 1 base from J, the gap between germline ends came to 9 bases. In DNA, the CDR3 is TGCGCCAGCAGAATGGACCGGAACACTGAAGCTTTCTTT. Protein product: CASRMDRNTEAFF. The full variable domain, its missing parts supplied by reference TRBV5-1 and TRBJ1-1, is KAGVTQTPRYLIKTRGQQVTLSCSPISGHRSVSWYQQTPGQGLQFLFEYFSETQRNKGNFPGRFSGRQFSNSRSEMNVSTLELGDSALYLCASRMDRNTEAFFGQGTRLTVV.

In DNA form, the CDR3 reads TGTGCCACCAGTGGTCAGGACGGGAGGGCCGGAGATACGCAGTATTTT. This encodes CATSGQDGRAGDTQYF. The chain is built from TRBV24-1 and TRBJ2-3; 8 positions agree with TRBD2. The CDR3 covers 16 residues. CDR1 and CDR2 (germline): KGHDR, SFDVKD. V gave up 5 bases and J gave up 5 bases; unmatched junction bases: 11.

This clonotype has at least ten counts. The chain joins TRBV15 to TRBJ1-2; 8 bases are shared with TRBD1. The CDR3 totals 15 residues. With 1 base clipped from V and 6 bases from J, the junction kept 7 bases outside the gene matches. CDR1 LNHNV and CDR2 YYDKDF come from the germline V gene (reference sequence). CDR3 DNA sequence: TGTGCCACCAGCAGAGCGCAGGGGGCTTACGATGGCTACACCTTC. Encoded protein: CATSRAQGAYDGYTF.

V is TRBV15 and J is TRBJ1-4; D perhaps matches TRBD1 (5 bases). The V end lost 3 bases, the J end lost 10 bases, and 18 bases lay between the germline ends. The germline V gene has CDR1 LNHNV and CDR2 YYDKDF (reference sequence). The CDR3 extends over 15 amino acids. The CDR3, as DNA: TGTGCCACCAGCAGGGCACGGCAGGGCGGGGGAAAACTGTTTTTT. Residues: CATSRARQGGGKLFF.